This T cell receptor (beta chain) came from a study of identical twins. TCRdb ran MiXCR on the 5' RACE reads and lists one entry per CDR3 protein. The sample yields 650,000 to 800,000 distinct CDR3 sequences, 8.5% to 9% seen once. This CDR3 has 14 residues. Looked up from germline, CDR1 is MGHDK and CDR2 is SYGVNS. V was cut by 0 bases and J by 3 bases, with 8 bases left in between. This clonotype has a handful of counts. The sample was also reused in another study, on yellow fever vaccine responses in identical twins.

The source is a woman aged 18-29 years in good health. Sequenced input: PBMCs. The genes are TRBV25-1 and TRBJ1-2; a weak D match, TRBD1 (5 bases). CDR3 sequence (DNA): TGTGCCAGCAGTGAATATGCCAGGGACTATGGCTACACCTTC. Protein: CASSEYARDYGYTF.